The 19 T cell receptor beta chains below come from one sample, sequenced in a study of cytotoxic CD8 clonotypes in ibrutinib-treated CLL (dated by TCRdb to the early 2020s). Receptor amplification or capture employed the immunoSEQ multiplex PCR assay. TCRdb took this table from immuneACCESS and kept in-frame rearrangements with V and J called. Such tables lack part of the clones; where checked against another copy, unresolved V genes explain under half of the gap, and the rest is unexplained. The sample includes approximately 170,000 clones, with roughly 90% observed a single time. Approximately 2.9% of the sample is in the top ten clones. The sample's time point label, in plain terms: progressive disease on ibrutinib. Material: PBMCs, obtained at disease progression, from a patient treated with ibrutinib. These receptors were obtained from a human donor with chronic lymphocytic leukemia.

The chain is built from TRBV11-2 and TRBJ2-7; 11 bases are shared with TRBD2. Germline V gene lookup returns CDR1 SGHAT and CDR2 FQNNGV. V shed 1 base, J shed 1 base, and the junction held 6 bases outside the gene matches. This CDR3 region has 17 residues. CDR3 sequence: CASSLVSGLAGSYEQYF. Here the CDR3 DNA reads TGTGCCAGCAGCTTAGTAAGTGGACTAGCGGGTTCCTACGAGCAGTACTTC.

V and J are TRBV5-4 and TRBJ2-7; 7 bases align to TRBD2. Germline V gene data show CDR1 as SGHNT and CDR2 as YYREEE (reference sequence). The CDR3 covers 15 residues. Trimming took 3 bases from V and 7 from J; bases not matched to a gene: 13. The CDR3 protein is CASSSSTGTTLEQYF. CDR3 coding DNA: TGTGCCAGCAGCTCCTCGACCGGGACTACCCTTGAGCAGTACTTC.

The chain has TRBV27 and TRBJ1-2, with a possible D match to TRBD1 (5 bases). The CDR3 spans 15 residues. With 2 bases removed from V and 4 bases from J, the gap between germline ends came to 14 bases. Germline V gene sequence: CDR1 MNHEY, CDR2 SMNVEV (reference sequence). The CDR3 DNA reads as TGTGCCAGCAGTTTAAAGGGGCTGGCTTTCTATGGCTACACCTTC. Translating it yields CASSLKGLAFYGYTF.

J is TRBJ2-2 and V is TRBV7-9; unclear D gene. The length of the CDR3 is 16 residues. V shed 3 bases and J shed 7 bases, with 18 bases lying between them. Germline CDR1 is SEHNR and CDR2 is FQNEAQ (reference sequence). In DNA, the CDR3 is TGTGCCAGCAGCTTGCTACGCGAAGTCTACGGCGGGGAGCTGTTTTTT. Protein: CASSLLREVYGGELFF.

The rearrangement joins TRBV30 to TRBJ1-6; tentatively, D is TRBD1 (6 bases). There are 15 residues in the CDR3. The V gene's germline CDR1 is GTSNPN and CDR2 SVGIG (reference sequence). Trimming took off 1 base at V and 5 bases at J, with 12 bases between the two ends. CDR3 nucleotide sequence: TGTGCCTGGAGTGCAGGGGCAGAAAATAATTCACCCCTCCACTTT. Protein product: CAWSAGAENNSPLHF.

The chain employs TRBV5-1 and TRBJ1-1; 7 nucleotides agree with TRBD1. The V gene end was trimmed by 2 bases and the J gene end by 3 bases; junction bases not matched to a gene: 4. Germline assignment: CDR1 SGHRS and CDR2 YFSETQ. The CDR3 has 14 amino acids. This chain's CDR3 is CASSLGQADTEAFF. In DNA, the CDR3 is TGCGCCAGCAGCTTAGGACAGGCGGACACTGAAGCTTTCTTT.

The V and J genes are TRBV5-5 and TRBJ2-7; 8 nucleotides match TRBD2. The CDR3 consists of 15 residues. Trimming cost V 3 bases and J 6 bases; bases outside gene matches: 11. From germline, CDR1 is SGHKS and CDR2 YYEKEE (reference sequence). The CDR3 region is CASSSRGLDQREQYF. Here the CDR3 DNA reads TGTGCCAGCAGCTCGCGGGGACTAGACCAACGCGAGCAGTACTTC.

The J gene is TRBJ1-2, the V gene TRBV4-1; 7 bases are shared with TRBD1. The CDR3 consists of 15 residues. Looked up from germline, CDR1 is MGHRA and CDR2 is YSYEKL. V lost 2 bases to trimming and J lost 4 bases; unmatched junction nucleotides: 7. The CDR3 protein is CASSQTGDPGYGYTF. CDR3 coding DNA: TGCGCCAGCAGCCAAACAGGGGACCCGGGCTATGGCTACACCTTC.

V usage is TRBV29-1 and J usage is TRBJ2-7; possible D gene TRBD2, 7 bases. The CDR3 sequence is 13 residues long. The ends were cut back, 4 bases at V and 2 bases at J, with 12 bases in the middle. Germline CDR1 and CDR2: SQVTM and ANQGSEA. DNA of the CDR3: TGCAGCGTTGGAGGGGGGGAAGCCTACGAGCAGTACTTC. Its translation: CSVGGGEAYEQYF.

The sample holds a few counts of this clone. The chain employs TRBV12-1 and TRBJ2-2; the table's TRBD1 call for D was not verified on the DNA. TRBV12-1 is a pseudogene. CDR3 length: 14 residues. DNA for the CDR3: TGTGCCAGCAGCTTTGACAGGGATACCGGGGAGCTGTTTTTT. Protein product: CASSFDRDTGELFF.

The V gene is TRBV27, the J gene TRBJ2-7, with D maybe TRBD2 (5 bases). This CDR3 contains 15 residues. CDR1 and CDR2 from the germline V gene are MNHEY and SMNVEV (reference sequence). Trimming took off 4 bases at V and 0 bases at J, with 13 bases between the two ends. DNA of the CDR3: TGTGCCAGCAGTTCTCGGACTGGGATCTCCTACGAGCAGTACTTC. This codes for CASSSRTGISYEQYF.

This chain links TRBV5-1 with TRBJ2-7; 7 positions agree with TRBD1. This CDR3 comprises 12 residues. The V gene's germline CDR1 is SGHRS and CDR2 YFSETQ. J gave up 4 bases and V 4 bases, and 2 bases lay outside the gene matches. This CDR3 reads CASSRGQYEQYF. The CDR3 DNA is TGCGCCAGCAGCAGGGGACAGTACGAGCAGTACTTC.

This rearrangement joins TRBV7-3 to TRBJ1-1; D uncertain. Trimming pared 4 bases from V and 1 base from J, leaving 13 bases between. This CDR3 is 15 amino acids long. Germline V lookup: CDR1 SGHTA, CDR2 FQGTGA. The CDR3, as DNA: TGTGCCAGCAGCTCCCCGGGTGTATCGAACACTGAAGCTTTCTTT. Translated: CASSSPGVSNTEAFF.

CDR3 loop: CASSIPAGGLTDTQYF. CDR3 DNA: TGTGCCAGTAGTATCCCAGCGGGAGGCCTCACAGATACGCAGTATTTT. J is TRBJ2-3 and V is TRBV19; TRBD2 matches 9 bases. After removal of 3 bases from V and 2 bases from J, the junction contained 6 bases not matched to a gene. The germline V gene encodes CDR1 LNHDA and CDR2 SQIVND (reference sequence). The CDR3 sequence is 16 residues long.

The V and J genes are TRBV6-6 and TRBJ1-2; D uncertain. The CDR3 consists of 16 residues. Trimming removed 5 bases from V and 1 base from J, with 17 bases in between. CDR1 is MNHNY and CDR2 is SVGAGI in the germline V gene (reference sequence). The CDR3 is CASSIRPNRDNYGYTF. In DNA, the CDR3 is TGTGCCAGCAGTATCCGACCTAACAGAGATAACTATGGCTACACCTTC.

This clone was observed a single time. This sequence joins TRBV29-1 and TRBJ1-2, with no clear D. The CDR3 has 12 residues. The germline gives CDR1 SQVTM, CDR2 ANQGSEA. Deletions cut 3 bases from V and 6 bases from J, with 11 bases between. In nucleotides, the CDR3 is TGCAGCGTTGACTTGGGAGTTGATGGCTACACCTTC. This gives the protein CSVDLGVDGYTF.

The chain combines TRBV9 with TRBJ2-1; 7 positions agree with TRBD2. The CDR3 has 14 amino acids. Trimming removed 3 bases from V and 14 bases from J; junction bases left unmatched: 14. CDR1 is SGDLS, CDR2 YYNGEE, per germline. CDR3 amino acids: CASSAHSTGTIKFF. The CDR3 nucleotides are TGTGCCAGCAGCGCCCATTCAACCGGGACTATTAAGTTCTTC.

J is TRBJ2-5 and V is TRBV29-1, with TRBD2 matching over 12 bases. This CDR3 contains 14 residues. V was pared by 7 bases and J by 5 bases, with 8 bases of the junction left unmatched. Germline V gene data show CDR1 as SQVTM and CDR2 as ANQGSEA. The CDR3 here is CSANGLAGPETQYF. In nucleotides, the CDR3 is TGCAGCGCCAATGGACTAGCGGGACCTGAGACCCAGTACTTC. The whole variable domain, remainder taken from reference TRBV29-1 and TRBJ2-5, is SAVISQKPSRDICQRGTSLTIQCQVDSQVTMMFWYRQQPGQSLTLIATANQGSEATYESGFVIDKFPISRPNLTFSTLTVSNMSPEDSSIYLCSANGLAGPETQYFGPGTRLLVL.

This clone has just one count. The chain joins TRBV2 to TRBJ1-1; possibly TRBD1 for D (5 bases). This CDR3 region has 11 residues. V was clipped by 8 bases and J by 1 base, with 5 bases between them. CDR1 is SNHLY, CDR2 FYNNEI, per germline. CDR3 nucleotides: TGTGCCAGCCAGGGGAACACTGAAGCTTTCTTT. It codes for CASQGNTEAFF.